This entry describes one TCR beta chain. This receptor's antigen is unknown. No quality values exist for individual bases; no much larger clone is one base distant. These data are taken from a study of blood T cell repertoires in COVID-19 (dated by TCRdb to the early 2020s). Looking at the study overall: Collaborator samples came from the United States, Italy and Spain and covered acute and convalescent phases of COVID-19. Samples came from the ongoing ImmuneRACE study (first 160 participants) plus 1,254 subjects from 6 global collaborators. The sample metadata nearly always contained a de-identified subject ID, COVID-19 status, age in years and sex. The material from the prospective study consisted of cDNA or gDNA derived from T cells, B-cell-depleted T cells, or PBMCs. Where available, HLA class I and class II types were obtained from metadata supplied by the sample provider rather than from assay-based typing. The dataset comprised deeply sampled blood TCRbeta repertoires from subjects exposed to, actively infected with, or recovered from COVID-19. The repertoires were released in a freely available public database intended as a resource for research on the immune response to SARS-CoV-2.

Cut back by 4 bases and 0 bases, the V and J ends lie 19 bases apart. CDR1 is given as SGHRS and CDR2 as YFSETQ, both from the germline V gene. From the cysteine up to the phenylalanine, the CDR3 has a length of 17 residues. The read is trimmed to its CDR3 DNA, 51 bases read in frame from base 1. TCRbeta CDR3 regions were amplified from genomic DNA by means of the immunoSEQ Assay, a bias-controlled multiplex PCR. The study's processing was this. Nucleated cell counts per sample were estimated from amplification of reference gene primers within the assay. To quantify the absolute abundance of each unique TCRbeta CDR3 rearrangement, sequence reads were collapsed and filtered. For each sample, productive Simpson clonality was calculated as the square root of Simpson's diversity index over productive rearrangements. Here the immuneACCESS table is served through TCRdb, limited to in-frame sequences with V and J called. Missing clones are a known gap in these copies; in checked studies unresolved V genes cover under half, and the rest lacks a known reason. The DNA was the basis for D and trimming; V, J and clone size are from that table. This sample holds 200,000 to 250,000 clones; around 84% were observed only once. The ten biggest clones cover 2.9% of the sample.

Points the paper makes about the study in general: How much clinical and demographic metadata was included differed by source and by participant, and the metadata was provided uncurated.

A second Seattle source provided samples from volunteer blood donors who had recovered from COVID-19. Each collaborating institution followed its own protocols to collect whole blood in K2EDTA tubes. Collaborator samples were shipped for TCRbeta analysis as frozen whole blood, isolated PBMCs, or DNA extracted from either sample type. This chain joins TRBV5-1 to TRBJ1-1; the D gene is possibly TRBD1, with 5 bases matching. This TCR was sampled from a man aged 50 to 60 who had recovered from COVID-19. Material: peripheral blood. The CDR3 region has the sequence CASSPLGPGNMNTEAFF. In nucleotide form, the sequence is TGCGCCAGCAGCCCCCTGGGTCCAGGGAACATGAACACTGAAGCTTTCTTT. The CDR3, completed at both ends by the reference TRBV5-1 and TRBJ1-1 genes, gives the full variable domain KAGVTQTPRYLIKTRGQQVTLSCSPISGHRSVSWYQQTPGQGLQFLFEYFSETQRNKGNFPGRFSGRQFSNSRSEMNVSTLELGDSALYLCASSPLGPGNMNTEAFFGQGTRLTVV.